This T cell receptor (beta chain) was sequenced in a study of T cells after yellow fever vaccination. V lost 5 bases and J 4 bases, leaving 20 bases between the germline ends. The CDR3 spans 16 residues. CDR1 is SEHNR and CDR2 is FQNEAQ in the germline V gene (reference sequence). Synthesis of TCR cDNA relied on 5'RACE template switching, which attached a universal primer site and UMIs. TCRdb analysed the 5' RACE reads with MiXCR anew, one entry per CDR3 protein. The sample lists approximately 150,000 distinct CDR3 sequences; roughly 6.2% were seen once. As concerns this clonotype: Its antigen is undetermined.

Study-wide points: Peaking faster, on day 5 versus 15, the secondary response was nonetheless weaker. FACS-sorted repertoires could contain abundant clonotypes contaminating from the bulk population. Post-booster repertoires again held most primary-vaccination clones (about 96% CD4, roughly 88% CD8).

The sequencing here drew on CD4+ T cells sorted from PBMCs, taken on the day of the first yellow fever vaccination. This sequence joins TRBV7-9 and TRBJ1-1, with D perhaps TRBD1 (6 bases). The source of this sequence is a man younger than 35 who received the YFV17D yellow fever vaccine. The CDR3 DNA is TGTGCCAGCAGCATCCCGGGACAAAGGACCCTCACTGAAGCTTTCTTT. It codes for CASSIPGQRTLTEAFF.